A selection of T cell receptor beta chains follows, all from one sample in a study of blood T cell repertoires in COVID-19. Sequencing was performed with immunoSEQ multiplex PCR; in TCRdb, only in-frame clones are kept and a portion is missing. The profile shows 200,000 to 250,000 clones, about 88% of them singletons. Sequenced material: peripheral blood. The receptors stem from a man aged 50-60 years who had recovered from COVID-19. CDR3s include the opening cysteine and the closing phenylalanine or tryptophan. D genes are given only for firm matches. Clone size appears in some rows only: once, few, many, or a class for an expanded clone.

>once|TRBV28|NA|14|TRBJ1-4
TGTGCCAGCAGCACTTTGGGGGGAAATGAAAAACTGTTTTTT
CASSTLGGNEKLFF
>NA|TRBV16|NA|13|TRBJ1-5
TGTGCCAGCAGCCCAGGGGCCTATCAGCCCCAGCATTTT
CASSPGAYQPQHF
>NA|TRBV5-1|TRBD2|19|TRBJ2-5
TGCGCCAGCAGCGCGGATTTGGGCCGGGGGAGCGGGAGGACGGGGACCCAGTACTTC
CASSADLGRGSGRTGTQYF
>NA|TRBV5-1|NA|15|TRBJ2-7
TGCGCCAGCAGCCCTGGGGACAAAGGGAAGGGTGAGCAGTACTTC
CASSPGDKGKGEQYF
>few|TRBV28|NA|16|TRBJ1-2
TGTGCCAGCAGCACGCCCACCCCTAGGGGGAACTATGGCTACACCTTC
CASSTPTPRGNYGYTF
>NA|TRBV27|TRBD1|15|TRBJ1-1
TGTGCCAGCAGTGCGCCGGGACAGGGAATGACTGAAGCTTTCTTT
CASSAPGQGMTEAFF
>NA|TRBV11-2|NA|14|TRBJ2-5
TGTGCCAGCAGCTTAGTCAGGGGCCAAGAGACCCAGTACTTC
CASSLVRGQETQYF
>NA|TRBV6-5|NA|13|TRBJ2-5
TGTGCCAGCAGTTCCGACACAGTCGAGACCCAGTACTTC
CASSSDTVETQYF
>NA|TRBV19|TRBD1|15|TRBJ1-2
TGTGCCAGTAGTATCTGGGACAGGCTTAACTATGGCTACACCTTC
CASSIWDRLNYGYTF
>NA|TRBV2|TRBD2|16|TRBJ2-1
TGTGCCAGAACTAAAGTCGGAACTAGCGGGTACAATGAGCAGTTCTTC
CARTKVGTSGYNEQFF
>NA|TRBV7-9|TRBD2|15|TRBJ2-1
TGTGCCAGCAGCCGACTAGCGGGAGAGTACAATGAGCAGTTCTTC
CASSRLAGEYNEQFF
>NA|TRBV6-1|TRBD2|15|TRBJ2-1
TGTGCCAGCAGTGACATAGCGGGAGGGATCAATGAGCAGTTCTTC
CASSDIAGGINEQFF
>NA|TRBV7-2|NA|17|TRBJ1-2
TGTGCCAGCACCTACTTAGCGGGTTACTCAGGAGACTATGGCTACACCTTC
CASTYLAGYSGDYGYTF
>few|TRBV2|TRBD1|15|TRBJ1-2
TGTGCCAGCAGAACCCTGGACAGGAACAACTATGGCTACACCTTC
CASRTLDRNNYGYTF
>few|TRBV10-1|TRBD1|14|TRBJ2-7
TGCGCCAGCAGCCCGAGGACAGGGACGGGGGAGCAGTACTTC
CASSPRTGTGEQYF